These 17 T cell receptor beta chains originate from one sample sequenced in a study of cytomegalovirus exposure and HLA in healthy donors. Amplification used 60 Vbeta primers and 13 Jbeta primers. TCRdb's copy holds only in-frame clones and misses some; the assay was immunoSEQ multiplex PCR. The table includes around 100,000 clones, roughly 79% detected once. Input material: PBMCs. Receptor source: a man in his fifties or sixties in good health and CMV-seropositive.

The rearrangement joins TRBV6-4 to TRBJ2-7; 9 bases fit TRBD2. The ends lost 0 bases at V and 5 bases at J; junction bases unmatched: 11. Looked up from germline, CDR1 is MRHNA and CDR2 is SNTAGT. The CDR3 is 17 amino acids. The DNA of the CDR3 is TGTGCCAGCAGTGACTCGAATTGCGGGAGGGCTCCGAACGAGCAGTACTTC. This gives the protein CASSDSNCGRAPNEQYF.

This clone appeared a few times. This chain joins TRBV7-9 and TRBJ2-7; 8 bases are a match to TRBD2. The germline gives CDR1 SEHNR, CDR2 FQNEAQ (reference sequence). The CDR3 contains 15 residues. V shed 5 bases, J shed 6 bases, and the junction held 12 bases outside the gene matches. The CDR3 sequence is CASSPGVAGYSEQYF. In DNA form, the CDR3 reads TGTGCCAGCAGCCCAGGGGTAGCGGGGTATAGCGAGCAGTACTTC.

The chain recombines TRBV30 with TRBJ2-1; TRBD2 agrees at 10 bases. Germline CDR1 is GTSNPN and CDR2 is SVGIG (reference sequence). Trimming at V came to 2 bases and at J to 11 bases, leaving 9 bases not matched to a gene. The CDR3 covers 14 residues. In DNA, the CDR3 is TGTGCCTGGAGTAGGGCTAGCGGGAGTGTAAAGCAGTTCTTC. Translation gives CAWSRASGSVKQFF.

The chain couples TRBV29-1 to TRBJ2-1; 12 bases align to TRBD1. The germline V gene has CDR1 SQVTM and CDR2 ANQGSEA. V gave up 7 bases and J gave up 10 bases; unmatched junction bases: 11. This CDR3 region has 14 residues. The CDR3 loop reads CSGTPGQGAREQFF. The CDR3 DNA reads as TGCAGCGGGACTCCGGGACAGGGGGCAAGGGAGCAGTTCTTC.

In this sample, this clone turned up a few times. The chain employs TRBV29-1 and TRBJ2-7, with D maybe TRBD1 (6 bases). From germline, CDR1 is SQVTM and CDR2 ANQGSEA. V was pared by 2 bases and J by 6 bases, with 11 bases between. CDR3 length: 12 amino acids. CDR3 in amino acids: CSVERAGVEQYF. The CDR3 DNA follows: TGCAGCGTTGAACGGGCAGGGGTCGAGCAGTACTTC.

This chain connects TRBV5-4 to TRBJ2-2; D is unclear. The CDR3 spans 14 residues. V shed 3 bases and J shed 9 bases, with 15 bases lying between them. Germline V gives CDR1 SGHNT, CDR2 YYREEE (reference sequence). CDR3 sequence reads: CASSSSGLARELFF. The CDR3, as DNA: TGTGCCAGCAGCTCCTCAGGTTTGGCCAGGGAGCTGTTTTTT.

The chain has TRBV19 and TRBJ1-5, with D possibly matching TRBD1 (5 bases). The CDR3 length is 14 residues. Germline CDR1 LNHDA, CDR2 SQIVND (reference sequence). Trimming pared 2 bases from V and 7 bases from J, leaving 12 bases between. DNA of the CDR3: TGTGCCAGTAGTATACAGGGATCGAGACAGCCCCAGCATTTT. Protein: CASSIQGSRQPQHF.

This clone was counted a few times. Written as DNA, the CDR3 is TGCGCCAGCAGCCAAGACAGGGGACTAGCGGGCTCCGAGCAGTACTTC. Encoded protein: CASSQDRGLAGSEQYF. The J gene is TRBJ2-7, the V gene TRBV4-3; TRBD2 agrees at 12 bases. J gave up 6 bases and V 0 bases, and 6 bases lay outside the gene matches. The CDR3 contains 16 residues. Per the germline V gene, CDR1 is LGHNA and CDR2 is YSLEER.

This clone was seen a few times. The chain links TRBV11-2 to TRBJ2-5; 7 nucleotides align to TRBD2. The CDR3 length is 17 residues. With 5 bases clipped from V and 3 bases from J, the junction kept 15 bases outside the gene matches. The germline gives CDR1 SGHAT, CDR2 FQNNGV. The CDR3 sequence is CASSPRLAERRKETQYF. The CDR3 DNA reads as TGTGCCAGCAGCCCCCGGCTAGCGGAGAGAAGGAAAGAGACCCAGTACTTC.

This sequence joins TRBV12-2 and TRBJ1-2; the tabulated D call, TRBD1, remains unverified against the DNA. TRBV12-2 is a pseudogene segment. There are 16 residues in the CDR3. In nucleotides, the CDR3 is TGTGCAAGTCGCTTAGTCCTCGACAGGGGTGGATATGGCTACACCTTC. Amino acid sequence: CASRLVLDRGGYGYTF.

The chain has TRBV6-1 and TRBJ2-7, with a weak D call TRBD2 (5 bases). V gave up 6 bases and J gave up 4 bases, with 10 bases separating them. The CDR3 consists of 12 residues. Germline V lookup: CDR1 MNHNS, CDR2 SASEGT. The CDR3 spells CASSPRGYEQYF. The CDR3 nucleotides are TGTGCCAGCAGCCCCCGCGGGTACGAGCAGTACTTC.

The chain recombines TRBV2 with TRBJ1-4; D possibly corresponds to TRBD1 (6 bases). CDR3 length equals 15 residues. The germline V and J ends were trimmed by 6 bases and 1 base, with 12 bases remaining between them. CDR1 is SNHLY, CDR2 FYNNEI, per germline. The CDR3 region is CASRVRTVTNEKLFF. The CDR3, as DNA: TGTGCCAGCAGGGTTAGGACAGTAACTAATGAAAAACTGTTTTTT.

The V call is TRBV28, the J call TRBJ1-4; 10 nucleotides match TRBD1. The V gene end was trimmed by 10 bases and the J gene end by 8 bases; junction bases not matched to a gene: 10. CDR1 MDHEN and CDR2 SYDVKM come from the germline V gene. The CDR3 totals 14 residues. The CDR3 DNA follows: TGTGCCACCTACCCCGGGACAGGGGACGAAAAACTGTTTTTT. As protein: CATYPGTGDEKLFF.

The rearrangement links TRBV5-6 to TRBJ2-6; tentatively, D is TRBD1 (6 bases). The germline V gene encodes CDR1 SGHDT and CDR2 YYEEEE. V dropped 1 base and J dropped 4 bases, with 21 bases sitting between them. This CDR3 region has 19 residues. As DNA, the CDR3 is TGTGCCAGCAGCTTGTTTTCAGGGGTGTTCATGGCAGGGGCCAACGTCCTGACTTTC. Its protein is CASSLFSGVFMAGANVLTF.

The V call is TRBV27, the J call TRBJ2-5; 8 nucleotides align to TRBD1. TRBJ2-7 matches the DNA end more closely, so the J call is doubtful. The germline gives CDR1 MNHEY, CDR2 SMNVEV (reference sequence). The CDR3 length is 15 residues. CDR3 nucleotide sequence: TGTGCCAGCAGTTTATCGTCTGGACAGGGTTACGAGCAGTACTTC. This encodes CASSLSSGQGYEQYF.

CDR3 region: CSVEDQHSSTDTQYF. The CDR3 region has the DNA TGCAGCGTTGAAGATCAACACAGCAGCACAGATACGCAGTATTTT. V gene TRBV29-1 combines with J gene TRBJ2-3; D gene uncertain. The germline V gene encodes CDR1 SQVTM and CDR2 ANQGSEA. Between the trimmed V and J ends, which lost 0 bases and 0 bases, there was a span of 10 bases. The CDR3 is 15 residues long.

This clone has just one count. The V call is TRBV5-1, the J call TRBJ1-1; possible D gene TRBD1, 5 bases. Germline CDR1 is SGHRS and CDR2 is YFSETQ. Trimming took 0 bases from V and 4 from J, leaving 16 bases between them. This CDR3 contains 16 residues. For the CDR3, the DNA is TGCGCCAGCAGCTTGGACGAGGCAGGGATGAGCACTGAAGCTTTCTTT. Protein: CASSLDEAGMSTEAFF.